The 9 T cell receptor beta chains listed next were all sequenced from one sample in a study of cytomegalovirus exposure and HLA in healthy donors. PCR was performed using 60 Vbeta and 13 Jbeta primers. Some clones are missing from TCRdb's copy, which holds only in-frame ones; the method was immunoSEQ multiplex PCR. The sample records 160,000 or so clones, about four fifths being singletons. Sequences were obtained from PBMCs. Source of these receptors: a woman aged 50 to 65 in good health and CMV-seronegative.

Here the CDR3 DNA reads TGTGCCAGTAGTAAGCTGGGACAGCGTGTCTATAACGGCTACACCTTC. The encoded protein is CASSKLGQRVYNGYTF. This sequence joins TRBV19 and TRBJ1-2; 7 positions agree with TRBD1. Germline assignment: CDR1 LNHDA and CDR2 SQIVND (reference sequence). V dropped 4 bases and J dropped 8; count of bases not matched to a gene: 16. This CDR3 spans 16 amino acids.

The CDR3 DNA follows: TGCGCCAGCAGCTTGGGGGCATTGAGCTCCTACGAGCAGTACTTC. Translated: CASSLGALSSYEQYF. The chain has TRBV5-1 and TRBJ2-7; no clear D. Trimming pared 0 bases from V and 0 bases from J, leaving 10 bases between. Germline CDR1 is SGHRS and CDR2 is YFSETQ. CDR3 length equals 15 residues. Looking up the rest from reference TRBV5-1 and TRBJ2-7 gives the full variable domain: KAGVTQTPRYLIKTRGQQVTLSCSPISGHRSVSWYQQTPGQGLQFLFEYFSETQRNKGNFPGRFSGRQFSNSRSEMNVSTLELGDSALYLCASSLGALSSYEQYFGPGTRLTVT.

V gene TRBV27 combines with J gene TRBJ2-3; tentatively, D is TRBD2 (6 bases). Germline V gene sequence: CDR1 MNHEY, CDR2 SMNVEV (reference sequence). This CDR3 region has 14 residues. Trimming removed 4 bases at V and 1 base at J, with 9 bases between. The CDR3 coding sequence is TGTGCCAGCAGTTCGGACTATGGCACAGATACGCAGTATTTT. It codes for CASSSDYGTDTQYF.

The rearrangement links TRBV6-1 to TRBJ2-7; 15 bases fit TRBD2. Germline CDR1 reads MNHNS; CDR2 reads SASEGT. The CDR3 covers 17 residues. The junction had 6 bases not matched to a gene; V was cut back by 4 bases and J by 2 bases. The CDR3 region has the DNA TGTGCCAGCAGTGGACACCGGACTAGCGGGAGGGCCTACGAGCAGTACTTC. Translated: CASSGHRTSGRAYEQYF.

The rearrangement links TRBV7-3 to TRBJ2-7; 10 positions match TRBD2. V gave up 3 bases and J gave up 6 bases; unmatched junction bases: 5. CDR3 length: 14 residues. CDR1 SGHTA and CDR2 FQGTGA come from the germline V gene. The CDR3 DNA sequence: TGTGCCAGCAGCTTCCTAGCGGGGGCCCCCGAGCAGTACTTC. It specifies CASSFLAGAPEQYF.

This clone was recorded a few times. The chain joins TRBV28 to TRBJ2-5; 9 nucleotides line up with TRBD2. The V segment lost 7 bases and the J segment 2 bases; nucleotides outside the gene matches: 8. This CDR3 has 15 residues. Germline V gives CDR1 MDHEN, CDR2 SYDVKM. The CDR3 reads CASNPGGRAQETQYF. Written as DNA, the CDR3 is TGTGCCAGCAACCCCGGCGGGAGGGCACAAGAGACCCAGTACTTC.

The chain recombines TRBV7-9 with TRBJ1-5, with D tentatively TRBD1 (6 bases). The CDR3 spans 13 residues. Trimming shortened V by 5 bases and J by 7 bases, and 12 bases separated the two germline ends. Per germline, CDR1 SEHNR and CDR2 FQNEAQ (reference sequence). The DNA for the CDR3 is TGTGCCAGCAGCGCCCAACAGGGACAGCCCCAGCATTTT. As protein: CASSAQQGQPQHF.

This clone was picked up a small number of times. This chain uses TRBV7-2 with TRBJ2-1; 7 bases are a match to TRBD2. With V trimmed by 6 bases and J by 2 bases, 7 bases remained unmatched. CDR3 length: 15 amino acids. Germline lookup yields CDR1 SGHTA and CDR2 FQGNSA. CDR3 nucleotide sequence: TGTGCCAGCAGACGGTCTAGCGGAGCCTACAATGAGCAGTTCTTC. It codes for CASRRSSGAYNEQFF. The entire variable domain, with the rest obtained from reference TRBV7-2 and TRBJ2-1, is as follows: GAGVSQSPSNKVTEKGKDVELRCDPISGHTALYWYRQSLGQGLEFLIYFQGNSAPDKSGLPSDRFSAERTGGSVSTLTIQRTQQEDSAVYLCASRRSSGAYNEQFFGPGTRLTVL.

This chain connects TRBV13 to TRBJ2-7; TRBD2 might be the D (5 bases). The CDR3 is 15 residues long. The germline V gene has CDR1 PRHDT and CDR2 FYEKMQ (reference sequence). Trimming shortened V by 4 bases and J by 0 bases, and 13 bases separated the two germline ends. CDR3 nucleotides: TGTGCCAGCAGCTATAGCGCATTCTCCTCCTACGAGCAGTACTTC. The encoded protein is CASSYSAFSSYEQYF.